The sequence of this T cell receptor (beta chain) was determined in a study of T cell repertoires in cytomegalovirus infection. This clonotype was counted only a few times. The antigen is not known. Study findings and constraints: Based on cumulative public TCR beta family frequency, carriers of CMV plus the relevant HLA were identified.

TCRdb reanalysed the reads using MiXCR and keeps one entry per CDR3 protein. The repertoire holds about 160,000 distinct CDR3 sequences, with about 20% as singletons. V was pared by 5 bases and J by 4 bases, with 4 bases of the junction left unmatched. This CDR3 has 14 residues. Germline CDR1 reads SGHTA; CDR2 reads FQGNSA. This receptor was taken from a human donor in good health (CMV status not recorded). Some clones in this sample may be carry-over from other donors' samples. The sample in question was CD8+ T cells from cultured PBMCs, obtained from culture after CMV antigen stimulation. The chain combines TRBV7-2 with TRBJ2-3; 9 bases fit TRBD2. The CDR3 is CASSKLAGPDTQYF. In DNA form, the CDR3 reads TGTGCCAGCAGCAAGCTAGCGGGGCCAGATACGCAGTATTTT.